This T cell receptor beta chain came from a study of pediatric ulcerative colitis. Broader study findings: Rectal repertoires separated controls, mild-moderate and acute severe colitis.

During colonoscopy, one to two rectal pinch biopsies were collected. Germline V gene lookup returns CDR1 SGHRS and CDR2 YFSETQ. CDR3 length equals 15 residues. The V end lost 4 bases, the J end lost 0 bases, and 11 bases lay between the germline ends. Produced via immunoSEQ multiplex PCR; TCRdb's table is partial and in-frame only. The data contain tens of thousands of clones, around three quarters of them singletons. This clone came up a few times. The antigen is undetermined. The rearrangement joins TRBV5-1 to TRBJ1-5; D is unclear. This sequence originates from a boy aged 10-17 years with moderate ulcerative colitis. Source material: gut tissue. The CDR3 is CASSRWGYSNQPQHF. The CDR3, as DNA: TGCGCCAGCAGCCGCTGGGGTTATAGCAATCAGCCCCAGCATTTT.